These 10 T cell receptor beta chains share one sample of origin, sequenced in a study of T cell responses to AZD1222 COVID-19 vaccine. Assay used: immunoSEQ multiplex PCR; TCRdb lists only in-frame clones, some missing. The data show some 74,000 clones, around 82% seen once. Sequenced here: peripheral blood, sampled on day 0 of AZD1222 vaccination. The origin of the receptors is an adult in good health.

The chain employs TRBV4-2 and TRBJ2-1; TRBD2 agrees at 11 bases. The CDR3 loop spans 14 amino acids. Germline CDR1 LGHNA, CDR2 YNFKEQ. With 4 bases clipped from V and 8 bases from J, the junction kept 4 bases outside the gene matches. The CDR3, as DNA: TGTGCCAGCAGCCCCGGGACTAGCGGCTATGAGCAGTTCTTC. Residues: CASSPGTSGYEQFF.

The chain recombines TRBV6-5 with TRBJ1-1; the match to TRBD1 covers 10 bases. The V and J ends lost 1 base and 4 bases, in that order; junction bases with no gene match: 3. Germline CDR1 MNHEY, CDR2 SVGAGI. The CDR3 contains 15 residues. The CDR3 reads CASSYLRTGGTEAFF. CDR3 bases: TGTGCCAGCAGTTACTTAAGGACAGGGGGCACTGAAGCTTTCTTT.

The V call is TRBV2, the J call TRBJ1-5; D is uncertain. Between the trimmed V and J ends, which lost 4 bases and 0 bases, there was a span of 10 bases. The CDR3 covers 15 residues. CDR1 is SNHLY, CDR2 FYNNEI, per germline. CDR3 sequence: CASSVSEYSNQPQHF. CDR3 DNA: TGTGCCAGCAGTGTTTCGGAGTATAGCAATCAGCCCCAGCATTTT.

The chain employs TRBV2 and TRBJ1-6; D uncertain. The V end lost 6 bases, the J end lost 5 bases, and 8 bases lay between the germline ends. The CDR3 length is 13 residues. Germline values: CDR1 SNHLY, CDR2 FYNNEI. The CDR3 DNA reads TGTGCCAGCAGGGGGATCAATAATTCACCCCTCCACTTT. It codes for CASRGINNSPLHF.

The V gene is TRBV5-1, the J gene TRBJ2-3, with D maybe TRBD2 (6 bases). With 0 bases removed from V and 0 bases from J, the gap between germline ends came to 11 bases. The CDR3 is 16 residues long. In germline, CDR1 is SGHRS, CDR2 YFSETQ. The CDR3 coding sequence is TGCGCCAGCAGCTTGGTTGCGGGATCTAGCACAGATACGCAGTATTTT. It codes for CASSLVAGSSTDTQYF.

The CDR3 nucleotides are TGTGCCAGCAGTTTGGGCAGAAATCAGCCCCAGCATTTT. Its protein product is CASSLGRNQPQHF. The V call is TRBV27, the J call TRBJ1-5; D is unresolved. With 3 bases removed from V and 4 bases from J, the gap between germline ends came to 7 bases. Per the germline V gene, CDR1 is MNHEY and CDR2 is SMNVEV (reference sequence). CDR3 length: 13 residues.

This clone was picked up one time. V and J are TRBV2 and TRBJ1-1; tentatively, D is TRBD1 (5 bases). Looked up from germline, CDR1 is SNHLY and CDR2 is FYNNEI. This CDR3 is 13 amino acids long. The germline V and J ends were trimmed by 10 bases and 4 bases, with 16 bases remaining between them. The CDR3 region has the DNA TGTGCCACTTTACAGGCGGGGGGCACTGAAGCTTTCTTT. Translating gives CATLQAGGTEAFF.

This chain joins TRBV6-5 and TRBJ1-5; possibly TRBD1 for D (5 bases). In germline, CDR1 is MNHEY, CDR2 SVGAGI. This CDR3 is built from 16 residues. With 0 bases removed from V and 5 bases from J, the gap between germline ends came to 14 bases. CDR3 region: CASSYSGSGTDQPQHF. CDR3 bases: TGTGCCAGCAGTTACTCTGGCAGCGGGACCGATCAGCCCCAGCATTTT.

This chain connects TRBV7-8 to TRBJ1-4; the D gene is possibly TRBD1 (6 bases). Germline V gene sequence: CDR1 SGHVS, CDR2 FQNEAQ. CDR3 length: 16 amino acids. Trimming stripped 4 bases from V and 4 bases from J, with 16 bases between. The CDR3 DNA follows: TGTGCCAGCAGCTCCCGGGGGGGCAGGGGTAATGAAAAACTGTTTTTT. Residues: CASSSRGGRGNEKLFF.

The chain has TRBV11-3 and TRBJ1-5, with 7 bases that match TRBD1. V gave up 1 base and J gave up 0 bases; unmatched junction bases: 3. Per the germline V gene, CDR1 is SGHNT and CDR2 is YENEEA. The CDR3 spans 16 residues. The CDR3, as DNA: TGTGCCAGCAGCTTAGCAGACAGGGTTAGCAATCAGCCCCAGCATTTT. This translates into CASSLADRVSNQPQHF.